The TCR beta chain under discussion was sequenced for a study of human T cells and chemical hapten exposure. Per germline, CDR1 SGHAT and CDR2 FQNNGV. CDR3 length: 15 residues. The V and J ends lost 1 base and 6 bases, in that order; junction bases with no gene match: 5. MiXCR was run by TCRdb on the RACE reads, yielding one entry per CDR3 protein. The sample consists of roughly 150,000 distinct CDR3 sequences, approximately 10% of them appearing once. The time point here: patch test 2, 6 weeks after DPC sensitization. This sample's treatment: therapeutic diphenylcyclopropenone sensitization with weekly scalp DPC. This clonotype was seen a handful of times.

This TCR was sampled from a woman in her forties or fifties with alopecia areata. Some clones in this sample may be carry-over from other donors' samples. The chain has TRBV11-2 and TRBJ2-1; 8 bases line up with TRBD2. Source: whole blood, taken in connection with sensitization to the hapten diphenylcyclopropenone (DPC). The CDR3 sequence: CASSLGGGTFNEQFF. As DNA, the CDR3 is TGTGCCAGCAGCTTAGGCGGGGGGACCTTCAATGAGCAGTTCTTC.